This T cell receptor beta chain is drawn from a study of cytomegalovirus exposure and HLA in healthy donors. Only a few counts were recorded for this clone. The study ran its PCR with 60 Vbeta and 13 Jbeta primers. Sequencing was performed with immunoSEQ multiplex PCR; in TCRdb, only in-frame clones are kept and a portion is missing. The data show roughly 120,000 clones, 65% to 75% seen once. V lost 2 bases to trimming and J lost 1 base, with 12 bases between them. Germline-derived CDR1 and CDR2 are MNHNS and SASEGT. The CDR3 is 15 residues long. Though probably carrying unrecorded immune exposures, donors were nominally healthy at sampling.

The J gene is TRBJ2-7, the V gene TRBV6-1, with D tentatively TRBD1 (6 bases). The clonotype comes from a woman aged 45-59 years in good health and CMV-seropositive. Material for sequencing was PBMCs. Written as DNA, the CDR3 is TGTGCCAGCAGTGAAAGGTCGGACAGATCCTACGAGCAGTACTTC. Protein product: CASSERSDRSYEQYF.